The 32 T cell receptor beta chains in this list originate from one sample, sequenced in a study of OX40 agonist ivuxolimab in advanced cancers. Profiling relied on immunoSEQ multiplex PCR, and the TCRdb table lists in-frame clones only, not all of them. The table has 100,000 or so clones, approximately 91% seen once; the top ten hold around 0.16%. The material sequenced was CD4+ or CD8+ T cells sorted from blood, taken in a trial of the OX40 agonist ivuxolimab. Every receptor here comes from an adult with an advanced solid tumor such as melanoma, head and neck, liver or kidney cancer.

CDR3 DNA: TGTGCCAGCAGCCCCATGGCAAGCGGCTCACCCCTCCACTTT. It codes for CASSPMASGSPLHF. The chain uses TRBV7-9 and TRBJ1-6; no reliable D call. There are 14 residues in the CDR3. Trimming removed 5 bases from V and 10 bases from J, with 15 bases in between. CDR1 and CDR2 (germline): SEHNR, FQNEAQ (reference sequence).

This chain joins TRBV28 and TRBJ2-2; TRBD2 might be the D (5 bases). Trimming removed 3 bases at V and 7 bases at J, with 9 bases between. This CDR3 spans 13 amino acids. Per the germline V gene, CDR1 is MDHEN and CDR2 is SYDVKM. The chain's CDR3 is CASSFRGIGELFF. Written as DNA, the CDR3 is TGTGCCAGCAGTTTTCGGGGAATCGGGGAGCTGTTTTTT.

CDR3 in DNA: TGTGCCTGGAAGGGGGGGCGGCAAATTAAGAATTCACCCCTCCACTTT. It is translated as CAWKGGRQIKNSPLHF. The V and J genes are TRBV30 and TRBJ1-6; maybe TRBD1 (6 bases). CDR3 length: 16 amino acids. V dropped 4 bases and J dropped 7 bases, with 20 bases sitting between them. CDR1 and CDR2 (germline): GTSNPN, SVGIG (reference sequence).

This rearrangement joins TRBV7-2 to TRBJ2-5, with 10 bases lining up with TRBD2. This CDR3 contains 17 residues. With 4 bases clipped from V and 2 bases from J, the junction kept 10 bases outside the gene matches. Germline V lookup: CDR1 SGHTA, CDR2 FQGNSA. As DNA, the CDR3 is TGTGCCAGCAGCTCCCCCCTAGGGACTAGCGAACAAGAGACCCAGTACTTC. It yields the protein CASSSPLGTSEQETQYF.

Worth noting for this clone: Distinct nucleotide sequences in the sample also encode this CDR3. The genes are TRBV7-8 and TRBJ1-4; D is possibly TRBD1 (6 bases). Trimming pared 0 bases from V and 2 bases from J, leaving 10 bases between. The germline V gene encodes CDR1 SGHVS and CDR2 FQNEAQ. This CDR3 has 16 amino acids. Written as DNA, the CDR3 is TGTGCCAGCAGCTTAGCGCTAGGGGGGACTAATGAAAAACTGTTTTTT. It specifies CASSLALGGTNEKLFF.

The chain uses TRBV6-5 and TRBJ2-7, with TRBD2 identical over 7 bases. The ends lost 2 bases at V and 5 bases at J; junction bases unmatched: 12. The CDR3 runs to 16 residues. CDR1 MNHEY and CDR2 SVGAGI come from the germline V gene. The CDR3 protein is CASSYRGVGTPHEQYF. For the CDR3, the DNA is TGTGCCAGCAGTTACCGGGGGGTTGGAACTCCCCACGAGCAGTACTTC.

V gene TRBV7-2 combines with J gene TRBJ2-2; possibly TRBD2 for D (8 bases). Per germline, CDR1 SGHTA and CDR2 FQGNSA. The CDR3 has 18 amino acids. Trimming took 1 base from V and 9 from J, leaving 24 bases between them. The CDR3 nucleotides are TGTGCCAGCAGCTTAGTTACTTTTAGGGGGCGGGAGGCCCGGGAGCTGTTTTTT. Translation: CASSLVTFRGREARELFF.

The rearrangement links TRBV18 to TRBJ2-1, with TRBD1 identical over 7 bases. CDR3 size: 16 residues. The germline gives CDR1 KGHSH, CDR2 LQKENI. V lost 3 bases and J lost 5; bases outside the gene matches: 10. The CDR3 is CASSPMGQSSDNEQFF. The CDR3 nucleotides read TGTGCCAGCTCACCGATGGGACAGTCATCCGACAATGAGCAGTTCTTC.

V and J are TRBV6-1 and TRBJ2-2; D unclear. This CDR3 region has 12 residues. CDR1 and CDR2 (germline): MNHNS, SASEGT. V lost 0 bases and J lost 9, with 5 bases in between. The DNA of the CDR3 is TGTGCCAGCAGTGAAGCCCACTGGGAGCTGTTTTTT. Translation: CASSEAHWELFF.

This clone came up a few times. The rearrangement links TRBV19 to TRBJ1-1; possibly TRBD1 for D (5 bases). Trimming removed 4 bases at V and 1 base at J, with 16 bases between. The CDR3 is made up of 16 amino acids. Germline V gives CDR1 LNHDA, CDR2 SQIVND (reference sequence). The CDR3 nucleotides are TGTGCCAGTAGTACCGGGGCCCAGCGAGGGAACACTGAAGCTTTCTTT. As protein: CASSTGAQRGNTEAFF.

This rearrangement joins TRBV7-3 to TRBJ2-1; 8 nucleotides line up with TRBD2. Trimming took 5 bases from V and 7 from J; bases not matched to a gene: 10. The CDR3 sequence is 15 residues long. Germline loops: CDR1 SGHTA, CDR2 FQGTGA. The CDR3 DNA reads as TGTGCCAGCAGCCCTAGAGCGGGAGAGGGGAATGAGCAGTTCTTC. Protein product: CASSPRAGEGNEQFF.

J is TRBJ1-1 and V is TRBV30, with TRBD1 identical over 7 bases. The germline gives CDR1 GTSNPN, CDR2 SVGIG (reference sequence). V lost 3 bases, J lost 0 bases, and 13 bases stayed unmatched. The length of the CDR3 is 17 residues. CDR3 DNA sequence: TGTGCCTGGAGAAGAGGGGGCTTCAGGCCAATGAACACTGAAGCTTTCTTT. Amino acids: CAWRRGGFRPMNTEAFF.

This clone turned up a few times. The chain carries TRBV30 and TRBJ1-2, with D perhaps matching TRBD1 (6 bases). The V and J ends lost 3 bases and 6 bases respectively, with 17 bases between them. The germline V gene encodes CDR1 GTSNPN and CDR2 SVGIG (reference sequence). The CDR3 is 14 amino acids. The CDR3 nucleotides read TGTGCCTGGAGCCAAACCGGGACACCTCATGGCTACACCTTC. It translates to CAWSQTGTPHGYTF.

This clone has a single count. The rearrangement links TRBV30 to TRBJ2-3, with D hard to call. This CDR3 is built from 12 residues. Germline V gives CDR1 GTSNPN, CDR2 SVGIG (reference sequence). With 4 bases removed from V and 0 bases from J, the gap between germline ends came to 5 bases. The CDR3 sequence: CAWNPSTDTQYF. CDR3 in DNA: TGTGCCTGGAATCCCAGCACAGATACGCAGTATTTT. Combining the CDR3 with reference TRBV30 and TRBJ2-3 gives the whole variable domain SQTIHQWPATLVQPVGSPLSLECTVEGTSNPNLYWYRQAAGRGLQLLFYSVGIGQISSEVPQNLSASRPQDRQFILSSKKLLLSDSGFYLCAWNPSTDTQYFGPGTRLTVL.

The genes are TRBV7-9 and TRBJ1-2; D perhaps matches TRBD1 (5 bases). Germline CDR1 is SEHNR and CDR2 is FQNEAQ (reference sequence). Trimming left V 2 bases short and J 3 bases short, with 13 bases between. The CDR3 loop spans 15 amino acids. CDR3 nucleotide sequence: TGTGCCAGCAGCTTACGGGGGGACCAACACTATGGCTACACCTTC. Translating it yields CASSLRGDQHYGYTF.

In its sample, this clone was seen a few times. This CDR3 is CAWSVWGTENTEAFF. DNA of the CDR3: TGTGCCTGGAGTGTTTGGGGGACAGAAAACACTGAAGCTTTCTTT. The rearrangement uses TRBV30 and TRBJ1-1; 7 bases align to TRBD1. Germline lookup yields CDR1 GTSNPN and CDR2 SVGIG (reference sequence). The J segment lost 2 bases and the V segment lost 0 bases, leaving 6 bases of the junction unmatched. There are 15 residues in the CDR3.

The chain joins TRBV7-9 to TRBJ2-5, with no clear D. CDR1 and CDR2 from the germline V gene are SEHNR and FQNEAQ (reference sequence). With 5 bases removed from V and 1 base from J, the gap between germline ends came to 11 bases. This CDR3 is built from 14 residues. The CDR3 DNA is TGTGCCAGCAGCATATCGCTCCTCCAAGAGACCCAGTACTTC. It yields the protein CASSISLLQETQYF. Variable domain in full (rest from reference TRBV7-9 and TRBJ2-5): DTGVSQNPRHKITKRGQNVTFRCDPISEHNRLYWYRQTLGQGPEFLTYFQNEAQLEKSRLLSDRFSAERPKGSFSTLEIQRTEQGDSAMYLCASSISLLQETQYFGPGTRLLVL.

The chain employs TRBV30 and TRBJ1-5; a possible D gene is TRBD1 (5 bases). Trimming shortened V by 1 base and J by 4 bases, and 8 bases separated the two germline ends. The germline V gene encodes CDR1 GTSNPN and CDR2 SVGIG (reference sequence). CDR3 length: 13 amino acids. Written as DNA, the CDR3 is TGTGCCTGGAGTGGGGGGGATAATCAGCCCCAGCATTTT. Protein sequence: CAWSGGDNQPQHF. Full variable domain (missing parts from reference TRBV30 and TRBJ1-5): SQTIHQWPATLVQPVGSPLSLECTVEGTSNPNLYWYRQAAGRGLQLLFYSVGIGQISSEVPQNLSASRPQDRQFILSSKKLLLSDSGFYLCAWSGGDNQPQHFGDGTRLSIL.

The chain is built from TRBV30 and TRBJ1-2, with D possibly TRBD1 on 5 matching bases. V gave up 3 bases and J gave up 4 bases, with 15 bases separating them. Germline V gives CDR1 GTSNPN, CDR2 SVGIG (reference sequence). The CDR3 is 14 residues long. The CDR3 bases are TGTGCCTGGAGGGGTCCCGGGACCGGCTATGGCTACACCTTC. Encoded protein: CAWRGPGTGYGYTF.

The genes are TRBV18 and TRBJ1-1, with D unresolved. Trimming stripped 3 bases from V and 6 bases from J, with 14 bases between. The germline V gene has CDR1 KGHSH and CDR2 LQKENI. This CDR3 is built from 14 residues. CDR3 loop: CASSPRQLLAEAFF. DNA for the CDR3: TGTGCCAGCTCACCTAGGCAGCTTTTAGCTGAAGCTTTCTTT.

J is TRBJ1-3 and V is TRBV30; a weak D match, TRBD1 (5 bases). V gave up 5 bases and J gave up 1 base, with 12 bases separating them. There are 14 residues in the CDR3. CDR1 GTSNPN and CDR2 SVGIG come from the germline V gene (reference sequence). The CDR3 sequence: CAWEGLGSGNTIYF. CDR3 sequence (DNA): TGTGCCTGGGAGGGGCTTGGTTCTGGAAACACCATATATTTT.

The chain joins TRBV7-6 to TRBJ2-1; 9 bases agree with TRBD1. J was trimmed by 3 bases and V by 5 bases; bases with no gene match: 8. The CDR3 sequence is 16 residues long. The germline gives CDR1 SGHVS, CDR2 FNYEAQ. CDR3 in DNA: TGTGCCAGCAGCGCCAATCCGGGACAGGGCTACAATGAGCAGTTCTTC. This translates into CASSANPGQGYNEQFF.

This clone was seen only a few times. J is TRBJ2-3 and V is TRBV5-1; D might be TRBD2 (5 bases). V gave up 5 bases and J gave up 0 bases, with 13 bases separating them. This CDR3 is built from 15 residues. CDR1 and CDR2 (germline): SGHRS, YFSETQ. The CDR3 DNA reads as TGCGCCAGCAGGAGGGTCGGTTCTAGCACAGATACGCAGTATTTT. This codes for CASRRVGSSTDTQYF.

The chain has TRBV11-2 and TRBJ2-3, with 8 bases identical to TRBD2. Germline V gene data show CDR1 as SGHAT and CDR2 as FQNNGV. This CDR3 is built from 15 residues. With V trimmed by 7 bases and J by 2 bases, 8 bases remained unmatched. CDR3 loop: CASTPLAANTDTQYF. The DNA for the CDR3 is TGTGCCAGCACCCCACTAGCGGCAAACACAGATACGCAGTATTTT.

The chain combines TRBV7-8 with TRBJ1-5; unclear D gene. Germline V CDR1 and CDR2: SGHVS, FQNEAQ. The CDR3 spans 14 residues. The germline V and J ends were trimmed by 2 bases and 5 bases, with 10 bases remaining between them. As DNA, the CDR3 is TGTGCCAGCAGCTTAAGGAGGAGGGATCAGCCCCAGCATTTT. Encoded protein: CASSLRRRDQPQHF.

This rearrangement joins TRBV13 to TRBJ2-1, with 8 bases identical to TRBD2. The J segment lost 2 bases and the V segment lost 5 bases, leaving 8 bases of the junction unmatched. The CDR3 is made up of 16 amino acids. The germline CDR1 and CDR2 sequences are PRHDT and FYEKMQ (reference sequence). The CDR3 region has the DNA TGTGCCAGCAGCCGTTTTAGGCGGGGGGCCTACAATGAGCAGTTCTTC. It codes for CASSRFRRGAYNEQFF.

J is TRBJ2-1 and V is TRBV5-1; 9 bases map to TRBD2. CDR1 and CDR2 (germline): SGHRS, YFSETQ. The CDR3 is made up of 15 amino acids. V gave up 2 bases and J gave up 7 bases; unmatched junction bases: 7. This CDR3 is CASSLNSGGLNEQFF. The CDR3 nucleotides are TGCGCCAGCAGCTTAAATAGCGGGGGCTTGAATGAGCAGTTCTTC.

V and J are TRBV5-4 and TRBJ2-7, with TRBD1 identical over 9 bases. The germline V gene encodes CDR1 SGHNT and CDR2 YYREEE (reference sequence). Trimming cost V 5 bases and J 2 bases; bases outside gene matches: 8. The CDR3 length is 15 residues. CDR3 region: CASSSAGQGPYEQYF. The CDR3 coding sequence is TGTGCCAGCAGTTCCGCGGGACAGGGTCCCTACGAGCAGTACTTC. Together with reference TRBV5-4 and TRBJ2-7, the CDR3 gives the full variable domain: ETGVTQSPTHLIKTRGQQVTLRCSSQSGHNTVSWYQQALGQGPQFIFQYYREEENGRGNFPPRFSGLQFPNYSSELNVNALELDDSALYLCASSSAGQGPYEQYFGPGTRLTVT.

This clone showed up just a few times. This chain links TRBV7-9 with TRBJ1-6, with unresolved D. Trimming took 6 bases from V and 3 from J, leaving 12 bases between them. Per germline, CDR1 SEHNR and CDR2 FQNEAQ (reference sequence). The CDR3 is 15 residues long. The CDR3 is CASSSDTFYNSPLHF. The CDR3 bases are TGTGCCAGCAGTTCCGACACCTTCTATAATTCACCCCTCCACTTT.

V and J are TRBV29-1 and TRBJ2-6; D is unresolved. V lost 7 bases and J 0 bases, leaving 10 bases between the germline ends. CDR1 is SQVTM and CDR2 is ANQGSEA in the germline V gene. CDR3 length: 14 residues. CDR3 bases: TGCAGCGCCTCGGAACCCTCTGGGGCCAACGTCCTGACTTTC. Translating it yields CSASEPSGANVLTF.

The chain links TRBV5-6 to TRBJ1-2, with a weak D call TRBD1 (5 bases). Looked up from germline, CDR1 is SGHDT and CDR2 is YYEEEE. The CDR3 length is 13 residues. Trimming took 0 bases from V and 7 from J, leaving 10 bases between them. CDR3 sequence (DNA): TGTGCCAGCAGCTTGGCGGCAGGGAGTGGCTACACCTTC. It codes for CASSLAAGSGYTF. The variable domain in full, completed from reference TRBV5-6 and TRBJ1-2, reads DAGVTQSPTHLIKTRGQQVTLRCSPKSGHDTVSWYQQALGQGPQFIFQYYEEEERQRGNFPDRFSGHQFPNYSSELNVNALLLGDSALYLCASSLAAGSGYTFGSGTRLTVV.

The chain uses TRBV6-6 and TRBJ2-1, with D hard to call. The CDR3 extends over 11 amino acids. The V and J ends lost 5 bases and 11 bases respectively, with 10 bases between them. Germline V gene sequence: CDR1 MNHNY, CDR2 SVGAGI (reference sequence). This CDR3 is CASSLDLKQFF. The DNA of the CDR3 is TGTGCCAGCAGTCTGGATCTCAAGCAGTTCTTC.